A selection of T cell receptor beta chains follows, all from one sample in a study of cytomegalovirus exposure and HLA in healthy donors. Some clones are missing from TCRdb's copy, which holds only in-frame ones; the method was immunoSEQ multiplex PCR. Of 69,000 or so clones in the sample, 76% were seen once. Material: PBMCs. The receptors come from a man between 18 and 29 years old in good health and CMV-seronegative. Both conserved end residues are part of each CDR3. A D gene is named only where the DNA matches it firmly. Expanded clones get a size class; other rows say once, few or many, or leave the size out.

>TRBD2|NA|TRBV28|TRBJ2-3
CASSSPGLAAVRDTQYF
TGTGCCAGCAGTTCACCGGGACTAGCGGCGGTTAGAGATACGCAGTATTTT
>TRBD1|NA|TRBV2|TRBJ2-1
CAGGPGQGRNEQFF
TGTGCCGGCGGACCGGGACAGGGGAGAAATGAGCAGTTCTTC
>NA|NA|TRBV7-2|TRBJ2-7
CASSLGASGQSTYYEQYF
TGTGCCAGCAGCTTAGGGGCTTCCGGACAGAGTACCTACTACGAGCAGTACTTC
>TRBD1|NA|TRBV7-6|TRBJ1-4
CASSRRQGYEKLFF
TGTGCCAGCAGCCGACGACAGGGTTATGAAAAACTGTTTTTT
>TRBD1|once|TRBV28|TRBJ1-2
CASSSPRGTGPSTNYGYTF
TGTGCCAGCAGTTCTCCGAGGGGGACAGGTCCATCAACTAACTATGGCTACACCTTC
>NA|once|TRBV7-3|TRBJ1-1
CASSLGQGNTEAFF
TGTGCCAGCAGCTTAGGCCAGGGGAACACTGAAGCTTTCTTT
>TRBD1|NA|TRBV7-2|TRBJ1-1
CASSFTTGGVYTEAFF
TGTGCCAGCAGCTTCACGACAGGGGGCGTTTACACTGAAGCTTTCTTT
>TRBD1|NA|TRBV27|TRBJ2-1
CASSLSGTVYNEQFF
TGTGCCAGCAGTTTATCGGGGACAGTCTACAATGAGCAGTTCTTC
>NA|NA|TRBV2|TRBJ2-5
CASSELAETQYF
TGTGCCAGCAGTGAACTAGCAGAGACCCAGTACTTC
>TRBD1|NA|TRBV28|TRBJ1-1
CASRPWRGPDLNTEAFF
TGTGCCAGCAGACCTTGGAGGGGGCCCGATTTGAACACTGAAGCTTTCTTT
>TRBD1|NA|TRBV7-8|TRBJ2-5
CASSPQPGQQETQYF
TGTGCCAGCAGCCCCCAACCGGGACAGCAAGAGACCCAGTACTTC
>NA|NA|TRBV28|TRBJ2-1
CASSLSYNEQFF
TGTGCCAGCAGTTTGTCGTACAATGAGCAGTTCTTC
>TRBD2|NA|TRBV15|TRBJ2-5
CATSRLAGVTETQYF
TGTGCCACCAGCAGGCTAGCGGGGGTAACAGAGACCCAGTACTTC
>TRBD1|NA|TRBV10-3|TRBJ2-5
CAISEQDRASETQYF
TGTGCCATCAGTGAGCAAGACAGGGCGAGCGAGACCCAGTACTTC
>NA|once|TRBV27|TRBJ2-7
CASSLSTTVYEQYF
TGTGCCAGCAGTTTATCGACAACGGTCTACGAGCAGTACTTC
>NA|NA|TRBV10-3|TRBJ1-2
CAISESMAPETGRYGYTF
TGTGCCATCAGTGAGTCGATGGCCCCCGAGACAGGTCGGTATGGCTACACCTTC
>NA|NA|TRBV7-2|TRBJ2-5
CASSLIRGTQYF
TGTGCCAGCAGCTTGATCAGAGGGACCCAGTACTTC
>TRBD1|NA|TRBV6-5|TRBJ2-5
CASSLTGFETQYF
TGTGCCAGCAGTTTGACAGGGTTTGAGACCCAGTACTTC
>NA|NA|TRBV27|TRBJ1-5
CASRPRGIPPYSNQPQHF
TGTGCCAGCAGACCCCGGGGTATTCCTCCTTATAGCAATCAGCCCCAGCATTTT
>NA|NA|TRBV18|TRBJ1-5
CASSPNSNQPQHF
TGTGCCAGCTCCCCCAATAGCAATCAGCCCCAGCATTTT
>TRBD1|NA|TRBV5-1|TRBJ1-6
CASSLGQGQNSPLHF
TGCGCCAGCAGCTTGGGACAGGGTCAAAATTCACCCCTCCACTTT
>TRBD1|NA|TRBV15|TRBJ1-1
CATSAGQGRSPINTEAFF
TGTGCCACCAGCGCTGGACAGGGGAGATCGCCAATCAACACTGAAGCTTTCTTT
>TRBD2|few|TRBV5-8|TRBJ2-1
CASSFGTSGGRTYNEQFF
TGTGCCAGCAGCTTCGGGACTAGCGGGGGACGAACCTACAATGAGCAGTTCTTC
>TRBD1|few|TRBV27|TRBJ1-5
CASSSTNRGTNQPQHF
TGTGCCAGCAGTTCCACCAACAGGGGCACCAATCAGCCCCAGCATTTT
>NA|NA|TRBV6-5|TRBJ2-1
CASSNRGSYNEQFF
TGTGCCAGCAGTAACCGGGGCTCCTACAATGAGCAGTTCTTC
>TRBD1|NA|TRBV6-1|TRBJ2-1
CASKIGTGSPLLQFF
TGTGCCAGCAAGATCGGGACAGGGAGCCCCCTTTTGCAGTTCTTC
>NA|NA|TRBV10-3|TRBJ2-3
CAIRPRLVSDTQYF
TGTGCCATCAGACCCCGACTAGTTTCGGATACGCAGTATTTT
>NA|NA|TRBV7-2|TRBJ1-5
CASSLFGLGAINQPQHF
TGTGCCAGCAGCTTATTCGGTTTGGGGGCTATCAATCAGCCCCAGCATTTT